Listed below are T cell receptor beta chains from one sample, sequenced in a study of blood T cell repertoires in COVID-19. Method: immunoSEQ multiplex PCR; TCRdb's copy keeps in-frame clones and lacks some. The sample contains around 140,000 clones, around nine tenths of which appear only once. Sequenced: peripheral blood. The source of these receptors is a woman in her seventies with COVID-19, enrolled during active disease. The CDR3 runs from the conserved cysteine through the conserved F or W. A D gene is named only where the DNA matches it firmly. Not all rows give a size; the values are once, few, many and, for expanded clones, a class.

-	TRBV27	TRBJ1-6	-	TGTGCCAGCAGTTTATCCCCGGGGAATAATTCACCCCTCCACTTT	CASSLSPGNNSPLHF
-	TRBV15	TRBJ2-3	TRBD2	TGTGCCACCAGCAGACCGAAAGGACTAGCGGGGGGCGGTAGCACAGATACGCAGTATTTT	CATSRPKGLAGGGSTDTQYF
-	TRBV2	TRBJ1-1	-	TGTGCCAGCAGGGCCAGGGGCACTGAAGCTTTCTTT	CASRARGTEAFF
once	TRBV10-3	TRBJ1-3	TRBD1	TGTGCCATCAGGGGACAGGCGAGATTCTCTGGAAACACCATATATTTT	CAIRGQARFSGNTIYF
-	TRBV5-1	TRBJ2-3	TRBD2	TGCGCCAGCAGCCTCGGGGGGGATGAGACAGATACGCAGTATTTT	CASSLGGDETDTQYF
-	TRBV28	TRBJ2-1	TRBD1	TGTGCCAGCAGTCGAGCCGGGACAGGGGTTTATGAGCAGTTCTTC	CASSRAGTGVYEQFF
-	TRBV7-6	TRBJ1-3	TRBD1	TGTGCCAGCAGCACCTTGGGACAGAGCTCTGGAAACACCATATATTTT	CASSTLGQSSGNTIYF
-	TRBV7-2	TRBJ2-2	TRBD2	TGTGCCAGCAGCCTTCCAAGCGGGGTAAACACCGGGGAGCTGTTTTTT	CASSLPSGVNTGELFF
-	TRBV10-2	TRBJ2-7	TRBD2	TGCGCCAGCAGTAGCGGGGGCACGTCCTACGAGCAGTACTTC	CASSSGGTSYEQYF
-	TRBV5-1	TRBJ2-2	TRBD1	TGCGCCAGCAGCTTATCAACAGGGGCCGGGGAGCTGTTTTTT	CASSLSTGAGELFF
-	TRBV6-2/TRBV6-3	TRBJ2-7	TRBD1	TGTGCCAGCAGTTATCGACAGGGGGGCTACGAGCAGTACTTC	CASSYRQGGYEQYF
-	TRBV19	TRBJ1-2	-	TGTGCCAGTAGTTTCATGACTGGAGCTAACTATGGCTACACCTTC	CASSFMTGANYGYTF
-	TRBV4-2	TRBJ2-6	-	TGTGCCAGCAGCCAAGGTACGGGGGTGCCCTCTGGGGCCAACGTCCTGACTTTC	CASSQGTGVPSGANVLTF
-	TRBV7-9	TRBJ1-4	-	TGTGCCAGCAGCTTAGCTTGGCAGGGCGATGAAAAACTGTTTTTT	CASSLAWQGDEKLFF
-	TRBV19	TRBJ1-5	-	TGTGCCAGTAGTTCGGTGGACAGAAACAATCAGCCCCAGCATTTT	CASSSVDRNNQPQHF
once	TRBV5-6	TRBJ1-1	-	TGTGCCAGCAGCTTGTGGGGGGGTCGGAGTAAAGCTTTCTTT	CASSLWGGRSKAFF
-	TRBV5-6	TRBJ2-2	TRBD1	TGTGCCAGCAGCCCGGGGACAGGGGTTGGCACCGGGGAGCTGTTTTTT	CASSPGTGVGTGELFF
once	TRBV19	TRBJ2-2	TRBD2	TGTGCCAGTATTCGCGGACTAGCCGGCGGGGAGCTGTTTTTT	CASIRGLAGGELFF
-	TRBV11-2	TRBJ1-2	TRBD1	TGTGCCAGCAGCTTGGGGGACAGGGAACTAGCGGGCTACACCTTC	CASSLGDRELAGYTF
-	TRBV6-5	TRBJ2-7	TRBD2	TGTGCCAGCAGTTACTCGCGGGGGGCCCACGAGCAGTACTTC	CASSYSRGAHEQYF
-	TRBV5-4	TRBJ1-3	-	TGTGCCAGCAGGCCGGGTGAGGGAAACACCATATATTTT	CASRPGEGNTIYF
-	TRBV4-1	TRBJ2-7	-	TGCGCCAGCAGCCAAGATTTCCCAGCTGGAGGCGAGCAGTACTTC	CASSQDFPAGGEQYF
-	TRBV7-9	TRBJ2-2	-	TGTGCCAGCAGCTTATGGCAGGGGAACACCGGGGAGCTGTTTTTT	CASSLWQGNTGELFF
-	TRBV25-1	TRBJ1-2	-	TGTGCCAGCAGTGACAGGGCTTCCTACCCTTATGGCTACACCTTC	CASSDRASYPYGYTF
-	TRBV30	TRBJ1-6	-	TGTGCCTGGGCCCGGGAGAAGGTAGATTCACCCCTCCACTTT	CAWAREKVDSPLHF
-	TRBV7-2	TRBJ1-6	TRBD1	TGTGCCAGCAGCTTAGGGACAGGTTTCCCCCTCCACTTT	CASSLGTGFPLHF
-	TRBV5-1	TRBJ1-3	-	TGCGCCAGCAGCTTGGGAACAGCTGGAGGACTCTCTGGAAACACCATATATTTT	CASSLGTAGGLSGNTIYF
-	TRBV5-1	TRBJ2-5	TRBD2	TGCGCCAGCAGCTTGGCCCCCCCCAGCGGGGGGGCCCAAGAGACCCAGTACTTC	CASSLAPPSGGAQETQYF